Detailed here is one TCR beta chain. The data were taken from a study of preoperative IRX-2 immunotherapy in early breast cancer. The V segment lost 7 bases and the J segment 5 bases; nucleotides outside the gene matches: 3. The CDR3 has 12 amino acids. The germline CDR1 and CDR2 sequences are LNHDA and SQIVND (reference sequence). Assay used: immunoSEQ multiplex PCR; TCRdb lists only in-frame clones, some missing. Of 39,000 or so clones in the sample, 77% were seen once. Treatment: preoperative locoregional IRX-2 cytokine immunotherapy. This phase Ib study tested locoregional IRX-2 cytokine immunotherapy given before surgery.

The source material was tumor tissue, sampled after IRX-2 immunotherapy. The sequence derives from a human donor with breast cancer. V usage is TRBV19 and J usage is TRBJ1-2, with TRBD1 matching over 8 bases. CDR3 sequence: CASTDRGYGYTF. The DNA of the CDR3 is TGTGCCAGTACTGACAGGGGTTATGGCTACACCTTC. Full variable domain (missing parts from reference TRBV19 and TRBJ1-2): DGGITQSPKYLFRKEGQNVTLSCEQNLNHDAMYWYRQDPGQGLRLIYYSQIVNDFQKGDIAEGYSVSREKKESFPLTVTSAQKNPTAFYLCASTDRGYGYTFGSGTRLTVV.